There are a few counts of the clone carrying this T cell receptor beta chain. Its antigen is not identified. Trimming removed 1 base at V and 5 bases at J, with 12 bases between. CDR1 and CDR2 (germline): LGHNA, YNFKEQ. This CDR3 comprises 15 residues. This sample was taken from a study of identical twins. Study-wide findings and caveats: Out-of-frame alpha sequences shared by twins showed excess low generation probability.

In TCRdb, the 5' RACE reads were re-called with MiXCR into one record per CDR3 protein. The profile shows about 460,000 distinct CDR3 sequences, 14% of them singletons. These data also formed part of another study, on yellow fever vaccine responses in identical twins.

The specimen was CD4+ T cells sorted from blood. The receptor comes from a woman between 18 and 30 years old in good health. The chain is built from TRBV4-2 and TRBJ1-5; D gene uncertain. The chain's CDR3 is CASSQVLATYQPQHF. CDR3 coding DNA: TGTGCCAGCAGCCAAGTTCTGGCAACTTATCAGCCCCAGCATTTT.